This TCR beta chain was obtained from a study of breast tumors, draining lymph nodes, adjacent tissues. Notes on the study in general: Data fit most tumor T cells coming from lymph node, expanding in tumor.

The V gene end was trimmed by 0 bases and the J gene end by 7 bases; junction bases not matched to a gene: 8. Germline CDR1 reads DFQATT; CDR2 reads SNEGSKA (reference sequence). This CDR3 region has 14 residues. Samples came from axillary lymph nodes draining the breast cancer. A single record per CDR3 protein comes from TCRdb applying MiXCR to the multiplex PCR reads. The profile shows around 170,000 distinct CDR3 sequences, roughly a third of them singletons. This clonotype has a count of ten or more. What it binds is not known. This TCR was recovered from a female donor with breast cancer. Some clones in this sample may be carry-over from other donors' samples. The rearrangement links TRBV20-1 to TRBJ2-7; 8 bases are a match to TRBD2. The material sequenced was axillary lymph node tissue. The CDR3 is CSARDLAGGYEQYF. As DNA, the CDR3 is TGCAGTGCTAGAGATTTGGCGGGGGGCTATGAGCAGTACTTC.